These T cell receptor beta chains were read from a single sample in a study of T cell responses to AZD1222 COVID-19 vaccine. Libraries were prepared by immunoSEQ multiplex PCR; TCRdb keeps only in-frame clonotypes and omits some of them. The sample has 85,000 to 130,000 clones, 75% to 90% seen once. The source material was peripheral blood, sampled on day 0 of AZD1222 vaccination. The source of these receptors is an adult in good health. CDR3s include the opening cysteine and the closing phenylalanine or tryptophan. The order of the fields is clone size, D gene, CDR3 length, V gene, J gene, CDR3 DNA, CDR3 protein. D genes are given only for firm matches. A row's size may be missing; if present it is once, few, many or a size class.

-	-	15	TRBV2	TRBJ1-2	TGTGCCAGCAGTGACCCCGGGGCACCCAGAAGGGACTACACCTTC	CASSDPGAPRRDYTF
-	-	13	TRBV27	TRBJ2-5	TGTGCCAGCAGTTTAAGGGAGAAAGAGACCCAGTACTTC	CASSLREKETQYF
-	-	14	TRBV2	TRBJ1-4	TGTGCCAGCAGGATTAACGGAGCGAATGAAAAACTGTTTTTT	CASRINGANEKLFF
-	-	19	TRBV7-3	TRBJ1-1	TGTGCCAGCAGCTTAGATGGTAGGAGTATTAGTAGGGACGACACTGAAGCTTTCTTT	CASSLDGRSISRDDTEAFF
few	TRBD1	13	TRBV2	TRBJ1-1	TGTGCCAGCAGCGGACAGGGGATCACTGAAGCTTTCTTT	CASSGQGITEAFF
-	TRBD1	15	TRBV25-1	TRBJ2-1	TGTGCCAGCAGTGTGGGACAGGGCCCCTACAATGAGCAGTTCTTC	CASSVGQGPYNEQFF
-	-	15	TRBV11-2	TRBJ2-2	TGTGCCAGCAGCAGGGCGTACGCGAACACCGGGGAGCTGTTTTTT	CASSRAYANTGELFF
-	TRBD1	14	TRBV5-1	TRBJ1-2	TGCGCCAGCAGCTTGGACAGGGGCAACTATGGCTACACCTTC	CASSLDRGNYGYTF
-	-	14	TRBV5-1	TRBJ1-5	TGCGCCAGCAGCACGGGACAAAGCAATCAGCCCCAGCATTTT	CASSTGQSNQPQHF
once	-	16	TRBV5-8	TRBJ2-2	TGTGCCAGCAGCTTGGTCTTGTCCGGGGCGACCGGGGAGCTGTTTTTT	CASSLVLSGATGELFF
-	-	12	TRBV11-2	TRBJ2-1	TGTGCCAGCAGCTTCTGGGGAAATGAGCAGTTCTTC	CASSFWGNEQFF
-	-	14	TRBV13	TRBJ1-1	TGTGCCAGCAGCAAGACAACGGACGGCACTGAAGCTTTCTTT	CASSKTTDGTEAFF
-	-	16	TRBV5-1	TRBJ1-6	TGCGCCAGCAGCCCTTGGACAGCAGACAATAATTCACCCCTCCACTTT	CASSPWTADNNSPLHF